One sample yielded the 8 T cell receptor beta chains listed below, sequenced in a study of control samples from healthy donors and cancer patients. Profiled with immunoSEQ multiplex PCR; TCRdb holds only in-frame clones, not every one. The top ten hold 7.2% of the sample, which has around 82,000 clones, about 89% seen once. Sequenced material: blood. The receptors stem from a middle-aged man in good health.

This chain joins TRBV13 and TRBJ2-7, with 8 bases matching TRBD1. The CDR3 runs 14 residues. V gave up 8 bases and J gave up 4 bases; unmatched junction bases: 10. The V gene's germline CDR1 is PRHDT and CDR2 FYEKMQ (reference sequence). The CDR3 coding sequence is TGTGCCAGCCTACCGACAGGGGATGGTTACGAGCAGTACTTC. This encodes CASLPTGDGYEQYF.

CDR3: CASSDSRRGGQFVGYTF. In DNA, the CDR3 is TGTGCCAGCAGTGACTCCCGTCGGGGGGGTCAGTTCGTCGGCTACACCTTC. This rearrangement joins TRBV6-4 to TRBJ1-2, with a possible D match to TRBD1 (5 bases). CDR1 and CDR2 (germline): MRHNA, SNTAGT. CDR3 size: 17 residues. V dropped 0 bases and J dropped 8 bases, with 22 bases sitting between them.

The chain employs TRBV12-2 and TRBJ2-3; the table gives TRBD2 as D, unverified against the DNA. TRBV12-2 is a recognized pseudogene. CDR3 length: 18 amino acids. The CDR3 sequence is CASRPAPSGGARTDTQYF. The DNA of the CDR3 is TGTGCAAGTCGCCCAGCCCCTAGCGGGGGGGCTCGTACAGATACGCAGTATTTT.

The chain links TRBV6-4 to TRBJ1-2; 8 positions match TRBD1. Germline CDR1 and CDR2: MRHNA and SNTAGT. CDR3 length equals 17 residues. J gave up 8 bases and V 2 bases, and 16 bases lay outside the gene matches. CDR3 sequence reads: CASSDRINRGTGRGYTF. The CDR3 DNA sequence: TGTGCCAGCAGTGACCGGATAAACAGGGGGACGGGTCGAGGCTACACCTTC.

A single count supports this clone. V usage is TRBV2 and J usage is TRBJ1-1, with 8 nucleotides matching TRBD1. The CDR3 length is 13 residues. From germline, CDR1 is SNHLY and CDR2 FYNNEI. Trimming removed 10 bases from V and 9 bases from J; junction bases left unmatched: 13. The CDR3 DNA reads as TGTGCCACCAGCAGGAGGACAGGGTTCAAAGCTTTCTTT. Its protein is CATSRRTGFKAFF. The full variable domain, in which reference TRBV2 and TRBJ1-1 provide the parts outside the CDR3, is EPEVTQTPSHQVTQMGQEVILRCVPISNHLYFYWYRQILGQKVEFLVSFYNNEISEKSEIFDDQFSVERPDGSNFTLKIRSTKLEDSAMYFCATSRRTGFKAFFGQGTRLTVV.

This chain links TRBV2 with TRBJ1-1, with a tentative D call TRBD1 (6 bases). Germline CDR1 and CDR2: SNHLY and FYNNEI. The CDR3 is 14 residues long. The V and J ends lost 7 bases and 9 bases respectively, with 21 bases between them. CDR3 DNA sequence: TGTGCCAGCATTATAAACACCGGGACAAAGCAAGCTTTCTTT. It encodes CASIINTGTKQAFF.

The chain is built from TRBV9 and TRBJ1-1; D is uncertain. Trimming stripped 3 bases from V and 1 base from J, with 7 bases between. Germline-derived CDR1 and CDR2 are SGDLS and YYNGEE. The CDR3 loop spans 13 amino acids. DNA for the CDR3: TGTGCCAGCAGCGGCGACACGAACACTGAAGCTTTCTTT. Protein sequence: CASSGDTNTEAFF.

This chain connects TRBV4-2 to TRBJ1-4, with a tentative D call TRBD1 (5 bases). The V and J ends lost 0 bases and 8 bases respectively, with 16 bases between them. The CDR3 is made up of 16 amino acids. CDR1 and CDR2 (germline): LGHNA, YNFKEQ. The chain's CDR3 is CASSQEAAEWGEKLFF. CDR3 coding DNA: TGTGCCAGCAGCCAAGAGGCAGCGGAGTGGGGGGAAAAACTGTTTTTT.